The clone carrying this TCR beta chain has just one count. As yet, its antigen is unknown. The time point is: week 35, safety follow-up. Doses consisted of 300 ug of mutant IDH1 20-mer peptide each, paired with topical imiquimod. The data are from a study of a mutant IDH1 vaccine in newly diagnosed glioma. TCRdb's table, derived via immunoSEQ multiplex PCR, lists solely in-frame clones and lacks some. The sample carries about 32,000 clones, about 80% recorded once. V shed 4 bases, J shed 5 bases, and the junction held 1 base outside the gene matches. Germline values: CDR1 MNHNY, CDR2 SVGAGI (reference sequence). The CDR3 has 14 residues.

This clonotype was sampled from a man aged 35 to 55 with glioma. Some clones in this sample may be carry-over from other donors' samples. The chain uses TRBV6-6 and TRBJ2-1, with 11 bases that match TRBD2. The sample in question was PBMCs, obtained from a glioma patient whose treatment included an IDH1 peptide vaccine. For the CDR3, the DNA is TGTGCCAGCAGTTTAGCGGGGGGGGACAATGAGCAGTTCTTC. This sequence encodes CASSLAGGDNEQFF.